The source of this T cell receptor beta chain is a study of T cells in Graves' hyperthyroidism and ophthalmopathy. The overall study: Blood was drawn when the patient was first diagnosed and still untreated.

This CDR3 comprises 14 residues. Trimming took off 7 bases at V and 1 base at J, with 13 bases between the two ends. Germline V gene data show CDR1 as MNHEY and CDR2 as SVGEGT. This clonotype was seen at least ten times. TCR beta CDR3 sequences were amplified from RNA transcripts. When the TCR CDR3 underwent first-round RT-PCR, the HTBI primer set was used. TCRdb called the multiplex PCR reads again in MiXCR, with one record for every CDR3 protein. The sample includes about 350,000 distinct CDR3 sequences, roughly 20% of them seen just once. This chain uses TRBV6-2 or TRBV6-3 with TRBJ2-5; D is unclear. The sample comprised blood. The sequence derives from a woman between 40 and 55 years old with Graves' ophthalmopathy. The CDR3 reads CASTSTILQETQYF. CDR3 in DNA: TGTGCCAGCACCTCCACGATACTCCAAGAGACCCAGTACTTC.